These 20 T cell receptor beta chains share one sample of origin, sequenced in a study of OX40 agonist ivuxolimab in advanced cancers. Profiled with immunoSEQ multiplex PCR; TCRdb holds only in-frame clones, not every one. In the table there are tens of thousands of clones, approximately 90% of which are singletons. Sequencing was performed on CD4+ or CD8+ T cells sorted from blood, taken in a trial of the OX40 agonist ivuxolimab. All receptors derive from an adult with an advanced solid tumor such as melanoma, head and neck, liver or kidney cancer.

The chain couples TRBV28 to TRBJ1-2; no clear D. The germline CDR1 and CDR2 sequences are MDHEN and SYDVKM. The V and J ends lost 1 base and 5 bases respectively, with 14 bases between them. The CDR3 is 15 amino acids. CDR3 bases: TGTGCCAGCAGTTTATCGAATCAGGCGTTATATGGCTACACCTTC. Protein product: CASSLSNQALYGYTF.

This chain joins TRBV5-4 and TRBJ2-6; 8 nucleotides agree with TRBD1. This CDR3 is 18 amino acids long. The ends lost 0 bases at V and 1 base at J; junction bases unmatched: 6. Germline V gives CDR1 SGHNT, CDR2 YYREEE (reference sequence). CDR3 in amino acids: CASSLARTGTSGANVLTF. CDR3 nucleotides: TGTGCCAGCAGCTTGGCCCGGACAGGGACGTCTGGGGCCAACGTCCTGACTTTC.

The chain joins TRBV2 to TRBJ2-7; 7 positions match TRBD1. The CDR3 consists of 15 residues. V was pared by 1 base and J by 7 bases, with 10 bases of the junction left unmatched. CDR1 SNHLY and CDR2 FYNNEI come from the germline V gene. Here the CDR3 reads CASSEVGTGVGEQYF. In DNA, the CDR3 is TGTGCCAGCAGTGAAGTCGGAACAGGGGTGGGGGAGCAGTACTTC.

The chain links TRBV28 to TRBJ1-2, with 7 bases lining up with TRBD1. The V and J ends lost 5 bases and 7 bases, in that order; junction bases with no gene match: 4. CDR1 is MDHEN, CDR2 SYDVKM, per germline. There are 12 residues in the CDR3. CDR3 in amino acids: CASSTGVGGYTF. The CDR3 DNA reads as TGTGCCAGCAGTACAGGGGTGGGTGGCTACACCTTC.

V is TRBV10-3 and J is TRBJ2-3; D gene ambiguous. The CDR3 is made up of 13 amino acids. CDR1 is ENHRY, CDR2 SYGVKD, per germline. V dropped 4 bases and J dropped 0 bases, with 5 bases sitting between them. The CDR3, as DNA: TGTGCCATCAGTGGTAAGAGCACAGATACGCAGTATTTT. Translated: CAISGKSTDTQYF.

V is TRBV5-4 and J is TRBJ1-5; D gene unclear. V shed 2 bases and J shed 1 base, with 7 bases lying between them. Germline CDR1 reads SGHNT; CDR2 reads YYREEE (reference sequence). The CDR3 is 14 residues long. CDR3 protein: CASSFSGSNQPQHF. CDR3 sequence (DNA): TGTGCCAGCAGCTTCTCCGGGAGCAATCAGCCCCAGCATTTT.

Only one count was recorded for this clone. The chain joins TRBV19 to TRBJ2-3; TRBD1 matches at 7 bases. This CDR3 spans 16 amino acids. Trimming cost V 5 bases and J 2 bases; bases outside gene matches: 10. Germline V gene data show CDR1 as LNHDA and CDR2 as SQIVND (reference sequence). CDR3 bases: TGTGCCAGTAGTGGGATTGGGACAGTAGTCACAGATACGCAGTATTTT. It translates to CASSGIGTVVTDTQYF.

This chain uses TRBV5-1 with TRBJ2-7; no reliable D call. This CDR3 has 15 residues. The germline gives CDR1 SGHRS, CDR2 YFSETQ. Trimming left V 3 bases short and J 1 base short, with 14 bases between. CDR3 bases: TGCGCCAGCAGCTGGTTAGTAGGAGTATCCTACGAGCAGTACTTC. The encoded protein is CASSWLVGVSYEQYF. Complete variable domain (other parts from reference TRBV5-1 and TRBJ2-7): KAGVTQTPRYLIKTRGQQVTLSCSPISGHRSVSWYQQTPGQGLQFLFEYFSETQRNKGNFPGRFSGRQFSNSRSEMNVSTLELGDSALYLCASSWLVGVSYEQYFGPGTRLTVT.

This chain links TRBV18 with TRBJ2-2; the D is unclear. The CDR3 contains 19 residues. Germline V lookup: CDR1 KGHSH, CDR2 LQKENI. Trimming shortened V by 3 bases and J by 0 bases, and 20 bases separated the two germline ends. This CDR3 is CASSPRALRSGTNTGELFF. In nucleotides, the CDR3 is TGTGCCAGCTCACCTAGGGCCCTCCGTTCCGGAACGAACACCGGGGAGCTGTTTTTT.

The chain employs TRBV6-6 and TRBJ1-3; 7 bases line up with TRBD1. V gave up 10 bases and J gave up 2 bases; unmatched junction bases: 5. Germline values: CDR1 MNHNY, CDR2 SVGAGI (reference sequence). The CDR3 is 13 residues long. The CDR3, as DNA: TGTGCCATTATAGGGGGCGCTGGAAACACCATATATTTT. It specifies CAIIGGAGNTIYF.

This clone occurred once. The V and J genes are TRBV6-5 and TRBJ1-2, with D possibly TRBD1 on 6 matching bases. The CDR3 runs 14 residues. Trimming shortened V by 3 bases and J by 1 base, and 9 bases separated the two germline ends. Looked up from germline, CDR1 is MNHEY and CDR2 is SVGAGI. The CDR3 spells CASSYLQGNYGYTF. CDR3 DNA: TGTGCCAGCAGTTATCTACAGGGTAACTATGGCTACACCTTC.

This sequence joins TRBV10-3 and TRBJ2-3; 7 positions match TRBD1. The CDR3 covers 16 residues. Germline trimming cut 6 bases from V and 1 base from J; bases unmatched to any gene: 10. Germline V CDR1 and CDR2: ENHRY, SYGVKD. The CDR3 bases are TGTGCCATCAGGCCCCGACAGGGTTCCCGCACAGATACGCAGTATTTT. It yields the protein CAIRPRQGSRTDTQYF.

Written as DNA, the CDR3 is TGTGCCGGTCAATGGGGACTAGAAGAGACCCAGTACTTC. It is translated as CAGQWGLEETQYF. This chain connects TRBV6-1 to TRBJ2-5; 8 bases are shared with TRBD2. The CDR3 runs 13 residues. V was clipped by 11 bases and J by 3 bases; unmatched bases: 8. CDR1 is MNHNS and CDR2 is SASEGT in the germline V gene.

This clone showed up just a few times. The J gene is TRBJ2-1, the V gene TRBV19, with TRBD2 identical over 7 bases. Trimming at V came to 5 bases and at J to 6 bases, leaving 7 bases not matched to a gene. The CDR3 extends over 14 amino acids. Germline V gene sequence: CDR1 LNHDA, CDR2 SQIVND (reference sequence). CDR3 DNA sequence: TGTGCCAGTAGTGCCTCAGCGGGGAGCAATGAGCAGTTCTTC. Translation: CASSASAGSNEQFF. The full variable domain, rest sourced from reference TRBV19 and TRBJ2-1, is DGGITQSPKYLFRKEGQNVTLSCEQNLNHDAMYWYRQDPGQGLRLIYYSQIVNDFQKGDIAEGYSVSREKKESFPLTVTSAQKNPTAFYLCASSASAGSNEQFFGPGTRLTVL.

The CDR3 loop is CAWKVTPLKAFF. In DNA form, the CDR3 reads TGTGCCTGGAAGGTCACCCCTCTCAAAGCTTTCTTT. V is TRBV30 and J is TRBJ1-1; D not certain. Germline lookup yields CDR1 GTSNPN and CDR2 SVGIG (reference sequence). The length of the CDR3 is 12 residues. Trimming removed 4 bases from V and 9 bases from J, with 15 bases in between. The whole variable domain, filled in from reference TRBV30 and TRBJ1-1, reads SQTIHQWPATLVQPVGSPLSLECTVEGTSNPNLYWYRQAAGRGLQLLFYSVGIGQISSEVPQNLSASRPQDRQFILSSKKLLLSDSGFYLCAWKVTPLKAFFGQGTRLTVV.

The rearrangement links TRBV6-1 to TRBJ2-7; the D is unclear. Trimming took off 0 bases at V and 7 bases at J, with 16 bases between the two ends. Per the germline V gene, CDR1 is MNHNS and CDR2 is SASEGT. This CDR3 region has 15 residues. CDR3 loop: CASSEAAIKGWEQYF. The CDR3, as DNA: TGTGCCAGCAGTGAAGCGGCTATAAAGGGTTGGGAGCAGTACTTC.

V is TRBV29-1 and J is TRBJ1-1, with D maybe TRBD1 (6 bases). Trimming stripped 4 bases from V and 1 base from J, with 16 bases between. The V gene's germline CDR1 is SQVTM and CDR2 ANQGSEA. The CDR3 is 15 residues long. CDR3 residues: CSVAPVGGGNTEAFF. CDR3 coding DNA: TGCAGCGTTGCCCCTGTCGGGGGCGGGAACACTGAAGCTTTCTTT.

The chain is built from TRBV28 and TRBJ1-1; unclear D gene. Germline V gene lookup returns CDR1 MDHEN and CDR2 SYDVKM. V lost 3 bases to trimming and J lost 0 bases, with 8 bases between them. The CDR3 sequence is 14 residues long. The DNA for the CDR3 is TGTGCCAGCAGTTTCCCCCCATTGAACACTGAAGCTTTCTTT. Translated: CASSFPPLNTEAFF.

The chain employs TRBV15 and TRBJ2-2; D not resolved. The CDR3 sequence is 14 residues long. Trimming took 8 bases from V and 5 from J, leaving 15 bases between them. CDR1 and CDR2 (germline): LNHNV, YYDKDF (reference sequence). The CDR3 loop reads CATALGSVTGELFF. DNA of the CDR3: TGTGCCACCGCTTTGGGCAGTGTTACCGGGGAGCTGTTTTTT.

The J gene is TRBJ1-1, the V gene TRBV5-6; D is unclear. CDR1 SGHDT and CDR2 YYEEEE come from the germline V gene. With 0 bases removed from V and 0 bases from J, the gap between germline ends came to 3 bases. There are 13 residues in the CDR3. The CDR3 spells CASSLVLNTEAFF. DNA for the CDR3: TGTGCCAGCAGCTTGGTTTTGAACACTGAAGCTTTCTTT. The full variable domain, in which reference TRBV5-6 and TRBJ1-1 provide the parts outside the CDR3, is DAGVTQSPTHLIKTRGQQVTLRCSPKSGHDTVSWYQQALGQGPQFIFQYYEEEERQRGNFPDRFSGHQFPNYSSELNVNALLLGDSALYLCASSLVLNTEAFFGQGTRLTVV.